Shown below are 8 T cell receptor beta chains from a single sample sequenced in a study of OX40 agonist ivuxolimab in advanced cancers. Sequenced by immunoSEQ multiplex PCR; TCRdb stores in-frame clones only, minus some. Found here are some 64,000 clones, roughly 89% of them singletons; the top ten hold around 0.79%. The sequenced sample was CD4+ or CD8+ T cells sorted from blood, obtained in a trial of the OX40 agonist ivuxolimab. The origin of the receptors is an adult with an advanced solid tumor such as melanoma, head and neck, liver or kidney cancer.

This clone was seen just once. The rearrangement joins TRBV5-1 to TRBJ1-6, with D unclear. The germline gives CDR1 SGHRS, CDR2 YFSETQ. The CDR3 has 14 residues. V was clipped by 2 bases and J by 5 bases, with 8 bases between them. Here the CDR3 reads CASSFSEDNSPLHF. DNA for the CDR3: TGCGCCAGCAGCTTTTCAGAGGATAATTCACCCCTCCACTTT.

This rearrangement joins TRBV2 to TRBJ2-7; 13 bases fit TRBD2. Germline loops: CDR1 SNHLY, CDR2 FYNNEI. V dropped 6 bases and J dropped 5; count of bases not matched to a gene: 10. The CDR3 consists of 16 residues. CDR3 sequence reads: CASRTGLAGYLNEQYF. CDR3 sequence (DNA): TGTGCCAGCAGGACGGGACTAGCGGGATATTTGAACGAGCAGTACTTC.

V and J are TRBV2 and TRBJ2-1, with D possibly called TRBD1 or TRBD2 (5 bases each). V lost 1 base to trimming and J lost 10 bases, with 11 bases between them. This CDR3 region has 13 residues. CDR1 is SNHLY and CDR2 is FYNNEI in the germline V gene. The CDR3 sequence: CASSEDLGTEQFF. DNA for the CDR3: TGTGCCAGCAGTGAAGACCTCGGGACGGAGCAGTTCTTC.

Worth noting for this clone: An end of the junction differs from the germline gene, which may be a read error. This chain links TRBV4-2 with TRBJ2-5; D gene unclear. There are 14 residues in the CDR3. Germline V gene sequence: CDR1 LGHNA, CDR2 YNFKEQ. CDR3 bases: TGTGCCAGCAGCAAAGAAAAGCTCCAAGAGACCCAGTACTTC. Translating gives CASSKEKLQETQYF.

The chain combines TRBV11-2 with TRBJ2-3; possible D gene TRBD2, 5 bases. Germline V gene data show CDR1 as SGHAT and CDR2 as FQNNGV. V lost 5 bases and J lost 3, with 15 bases in between. This CDR3 has 15 residues. This chain's CDR3 is CASSPGIGATDTQYF. The CDR3 DNA reads TGTGCCAGCAGCCCCGGGATCGGCGCTACAGATACGCAGTATTTT.

The V gene is TRBV19, the J gene TRBJ1-2; D ambiguous. The germline V gene has CDR1 LNHDA and CDR2 SQIVND (reference sequence). This CDR3 spans 13 amino acids. The ends were cut back, 0 bases at V and 2 bases at J, with 4 bases in the middle. The DNA of the CDR3 is TGTGCCAGTAGTATAGACAGCAACTATGGCTACACCTTC. Encoded protein: CASSIDSNYGYTF. Complete variable domain (other parts from reference TRBV19 and TRBJ1-2): DGGITQSPKYLFRKEGQNVTLSCEQNLNHDAMYWYRQDPGQGLRLIYYSQIVNDFQKGDIAEGYSVSREKKESFPLTVTSAQKNPTAFYLCASSIDSNYGYTFGSGTRLTVV.

The chain recombines TRBV5-4 with TRBJ2-3, with TRBD2 matching 9 bases. The CDR3 covers 16 residues. The germline V gene has CDR1 SGHNT and CDR2 YYREEE (reference sequence). Trimming at V came to 0 bases and at J to 6 bases, leaving 8 bases not matched to a gene. CDR3: CASSLARAGGGDTQYF. CDR3 nucleotide sequence: TGTGCCAGCAGCTTGGCCCGTGCGGGGGGGGGTGATACGCAGTATTTT. Together with reference TRBV5-4 and TRBJ2-3, the CDR3 gives the full variable domain: ETGVTQSPTHLIKTRGQQVTLRCSSQSGHNTVSWYQQALGQGPQFIFQYYREEENGRGNFPPRFSGLQFPNYSSELNVNALELDDSALYLCASSLARAGGGDTQYFGPGTRLTVL.

The CDR3 DNA reads as TGTGCCATCAACCCCGGAGCTCCCAACATTCAGTACTTC. It yields the protein CAINPGAPNIQYF. The rearrangement joins TRBV10-3 to TRBJ2-4; no clear D gene. The V gene's germline CDR1 is ENHRY and CDR2 SYGVKD. This CDR3 has 13 residues. V was cut by 7 bases and J by 7 bases, with 14 bases left in between.